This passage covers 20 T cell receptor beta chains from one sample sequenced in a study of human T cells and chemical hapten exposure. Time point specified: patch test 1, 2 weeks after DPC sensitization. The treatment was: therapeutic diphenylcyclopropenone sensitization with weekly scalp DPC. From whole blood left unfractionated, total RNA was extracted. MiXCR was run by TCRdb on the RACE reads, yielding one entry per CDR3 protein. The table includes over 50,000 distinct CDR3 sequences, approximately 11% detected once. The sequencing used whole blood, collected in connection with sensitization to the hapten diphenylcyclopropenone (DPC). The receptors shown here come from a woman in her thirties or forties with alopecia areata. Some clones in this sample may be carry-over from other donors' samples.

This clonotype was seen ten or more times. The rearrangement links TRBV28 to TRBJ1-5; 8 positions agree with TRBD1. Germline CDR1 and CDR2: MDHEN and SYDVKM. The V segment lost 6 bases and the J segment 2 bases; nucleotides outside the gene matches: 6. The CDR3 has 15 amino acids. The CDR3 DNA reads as TGTGCCAGCAGGACCACAGGGGGAGGCAATCAGCCCCAGCATTTT. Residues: CASRTTGGGNQPQHF. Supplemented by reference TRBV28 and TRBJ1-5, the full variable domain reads DVKVTQSSRYLVKRTGEKVFLECVQDMDHENMFWYRQDPGLGLRLIYFSYDVKMKEKGDIPEGYSVSREKKERFSLILESASTNQTSMYLCASRTTGGGNQPQHFGDGTRLSIL.

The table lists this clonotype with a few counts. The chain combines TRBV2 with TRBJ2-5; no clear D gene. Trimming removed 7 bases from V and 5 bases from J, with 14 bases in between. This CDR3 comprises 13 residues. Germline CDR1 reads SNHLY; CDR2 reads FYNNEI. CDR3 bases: TGTGCCAGCACCGGCGGCTTAACCGAGACCCAGTACTTC. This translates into CASTGGLTETQYF.

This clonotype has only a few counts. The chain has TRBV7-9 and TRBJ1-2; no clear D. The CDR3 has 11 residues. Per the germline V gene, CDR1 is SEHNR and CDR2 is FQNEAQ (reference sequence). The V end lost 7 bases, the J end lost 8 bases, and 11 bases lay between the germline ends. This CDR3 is CASTSLQGYTF. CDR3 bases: TGTGCCAGCACCTCCCTGCAGGGCTACACCTTC. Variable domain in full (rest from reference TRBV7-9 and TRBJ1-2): DTGVSQNPRHKITKRGQNVTFRCDPISEHNRLYWYRQTLGQGPEFLTYFQNEAQLEKSRLLSDRFSAERPKGSFSTLEIQRTEQGDSAMYLCASTSLQGYTFGSGTRLTVV.

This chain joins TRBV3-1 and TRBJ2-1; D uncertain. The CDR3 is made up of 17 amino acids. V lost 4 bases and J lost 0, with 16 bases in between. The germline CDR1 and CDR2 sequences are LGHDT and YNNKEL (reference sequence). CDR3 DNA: TGTGCCAGCAGCCGTAGTGAGAGCCTAACCTCCTACAATGAGCAGTTCTTC. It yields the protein CASSRSESLTSYNEQFF.

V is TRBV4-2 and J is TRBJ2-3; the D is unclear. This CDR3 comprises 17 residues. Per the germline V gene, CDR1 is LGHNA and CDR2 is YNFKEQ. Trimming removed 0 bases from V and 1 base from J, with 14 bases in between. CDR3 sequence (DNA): TGTGCCAGCAGCCAAGATCTTGGCGGAAGGGGCACAGATACGCAGTATTTT. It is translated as CASSQDLGGRGTDTQYF.

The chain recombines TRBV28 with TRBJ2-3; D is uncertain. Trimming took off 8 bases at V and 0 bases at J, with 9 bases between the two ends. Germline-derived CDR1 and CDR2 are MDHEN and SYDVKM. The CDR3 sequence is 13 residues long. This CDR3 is CASLVPSTDTQYF. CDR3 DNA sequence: TGTGCCAGCCTGGTACCTAGCACAGATACGCAGTATTTT.

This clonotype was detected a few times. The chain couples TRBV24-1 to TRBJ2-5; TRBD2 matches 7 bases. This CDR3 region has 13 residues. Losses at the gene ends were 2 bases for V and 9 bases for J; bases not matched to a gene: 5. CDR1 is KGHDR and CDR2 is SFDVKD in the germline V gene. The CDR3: CATSDSAREAQYF. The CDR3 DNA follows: TGTGCCACCAGTGATTCTGCCCGGGAGGCCCAGTACTTC.

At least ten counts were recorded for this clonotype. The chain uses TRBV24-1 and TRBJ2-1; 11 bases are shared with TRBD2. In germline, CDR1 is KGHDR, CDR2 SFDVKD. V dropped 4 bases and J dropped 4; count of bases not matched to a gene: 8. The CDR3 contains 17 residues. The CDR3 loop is CATSDPVVAGGYNEQFF. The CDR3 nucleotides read TGTGCCACCAGTGACCCAGTCGTAGCGGGAGGGTACAATGAGCAGTTCTTC.

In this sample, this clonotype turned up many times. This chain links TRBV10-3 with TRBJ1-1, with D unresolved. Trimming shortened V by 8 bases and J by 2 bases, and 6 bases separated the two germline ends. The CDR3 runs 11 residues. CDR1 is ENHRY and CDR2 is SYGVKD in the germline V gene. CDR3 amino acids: CAIQGNTEAFF. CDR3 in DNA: TGTGCCATCCAAGGAAACACTGAAGCTTTCTTT.

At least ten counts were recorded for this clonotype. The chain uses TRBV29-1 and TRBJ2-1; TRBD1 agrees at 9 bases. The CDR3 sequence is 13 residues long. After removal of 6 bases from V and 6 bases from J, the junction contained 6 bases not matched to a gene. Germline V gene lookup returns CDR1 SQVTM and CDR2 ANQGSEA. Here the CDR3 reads CSVGQGSFNEQFF. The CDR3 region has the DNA TGCAGCGTGGGACAGGGATCTTTCAATGAGCAGTTCTTC.

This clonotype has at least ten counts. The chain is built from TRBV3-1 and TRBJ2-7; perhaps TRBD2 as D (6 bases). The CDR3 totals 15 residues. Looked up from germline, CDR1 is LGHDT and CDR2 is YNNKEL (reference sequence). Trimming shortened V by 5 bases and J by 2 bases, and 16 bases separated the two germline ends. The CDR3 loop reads CASSGGATSAYEQYF. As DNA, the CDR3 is TGTGCCAGCAGCGGAGGGGCCACCTCTGCCTACGAGCAGTACTTC.

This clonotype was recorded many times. CDR3 amino acids: CASSSVASGGEQFF. The CDR3 nucleotides read TGTGCCAGCAGCTCGGTGGCTAGCGGGGGTGAGCAGTTCTTC. The rearrangement links TRBV5-4 to TRBJ2-1; 10 bases align to TRBD2. CDR1 is SGHNT and CDR2 is YYREEE in the germline V gene (reference sequence). Trimming removed 3 bases from V and 9 bases from J; junction bases left unmatched: 6. The CDR3 runs to 14 residues.

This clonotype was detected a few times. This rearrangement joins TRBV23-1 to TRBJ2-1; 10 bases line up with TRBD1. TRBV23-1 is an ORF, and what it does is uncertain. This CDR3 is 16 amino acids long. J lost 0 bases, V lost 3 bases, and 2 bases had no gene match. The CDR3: CASSQGTGDSYNEQFF. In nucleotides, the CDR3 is TGCGCCAGCAGTCAGGGGACAGGGGACTCCTACAATGAGCAGTTCTTC.

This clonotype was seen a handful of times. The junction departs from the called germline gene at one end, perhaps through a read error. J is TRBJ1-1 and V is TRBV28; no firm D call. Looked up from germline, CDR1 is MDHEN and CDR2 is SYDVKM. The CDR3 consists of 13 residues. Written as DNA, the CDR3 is TGTGCCAGCACTTTACCTGAGTCCACTGAAGCTTTCTTT. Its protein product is CASTLPESTEAFF. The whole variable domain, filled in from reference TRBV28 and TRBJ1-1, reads DVKVTQSSRYLVKRTGEKVFLECVQDMDHENMFWYRQDPGLGLRLIYFSYDVKMKEKGDIPEGYSVSREKKERFSLILESASTNQTSMYLCASTLPESTEAFFGQGTRLTVV.

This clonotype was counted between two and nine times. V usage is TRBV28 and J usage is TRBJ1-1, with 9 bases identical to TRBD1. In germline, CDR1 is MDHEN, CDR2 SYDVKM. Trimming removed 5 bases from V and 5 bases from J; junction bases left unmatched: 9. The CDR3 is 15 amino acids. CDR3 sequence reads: CASSGRGQGITEAFF. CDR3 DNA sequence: TGTGCCAGCAGTGGTAGGGGACAGGGAATAACTGAAGCTTTCTTT.

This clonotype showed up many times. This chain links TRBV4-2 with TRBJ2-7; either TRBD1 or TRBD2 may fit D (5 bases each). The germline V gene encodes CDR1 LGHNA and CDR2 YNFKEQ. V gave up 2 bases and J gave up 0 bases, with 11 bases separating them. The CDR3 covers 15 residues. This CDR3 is CASSQPGTDSYEQYF. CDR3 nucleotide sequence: TGTGCCAGCAGCCAACCTGGGACCGACTCCTACGAGCAGTACTTC.

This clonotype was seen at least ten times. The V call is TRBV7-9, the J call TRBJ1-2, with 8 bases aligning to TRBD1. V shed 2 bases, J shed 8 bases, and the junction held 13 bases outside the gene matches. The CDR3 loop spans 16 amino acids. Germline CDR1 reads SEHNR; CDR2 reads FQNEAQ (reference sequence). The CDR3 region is CASSLSFGRGRKGYTF. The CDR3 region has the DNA TGTGCCAGCAGCTTATCTTTTGGCAGGGGGCGAAAAGGCTACACCTTC.

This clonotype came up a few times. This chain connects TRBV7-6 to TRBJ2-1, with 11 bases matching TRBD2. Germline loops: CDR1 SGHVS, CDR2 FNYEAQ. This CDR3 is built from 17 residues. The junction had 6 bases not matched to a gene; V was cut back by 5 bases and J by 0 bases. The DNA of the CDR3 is TGTGCCAGCAGCCTCCTAGCGGGAGGCCTCTCCTACAATGAGCAGTTCTTC. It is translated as CASSLLAGGLSYNEQFF.

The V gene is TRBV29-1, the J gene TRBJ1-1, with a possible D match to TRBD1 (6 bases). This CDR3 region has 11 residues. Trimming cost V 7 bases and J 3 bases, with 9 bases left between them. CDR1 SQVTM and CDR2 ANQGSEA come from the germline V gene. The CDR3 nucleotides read TGCAGCGGCGGACAGTACACTGAAGCTTTCTTT. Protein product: CSGGQYTEAFF.

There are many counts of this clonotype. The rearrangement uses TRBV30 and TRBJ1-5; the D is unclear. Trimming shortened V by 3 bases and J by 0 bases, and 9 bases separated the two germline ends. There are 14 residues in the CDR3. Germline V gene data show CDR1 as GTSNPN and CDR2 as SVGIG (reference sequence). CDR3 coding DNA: TGTGCCTGGAGCACCGGGGTTAGCAATCAGCCCCAGCATTTT. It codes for CAWSTGVSNQPQHF.